The 5 T cell receptor beta chains below come from one sample, sequenced in a study of blood T cell repertoires in COVID-19. The table came from immunoSEQ multiplex PCR; TCRdb's copy has only in-frame clones and leaves some out. Of about 160,000 clones in the sample, roughly 80% were seen once. Sequences were obtained from peripheral blood. The receptors here all came from a man between 65 and 85 years old with acute or convalescent COVID-19.

The chain uses TRBV15 and TRBJ1-2; no firm D call. The CDR3 has 13 residues. CDR1 and CDR2 from the germline V gene are LNHNV and YYDKDF (reference sequence). V lost 7 bases, J lost 8 bases, and 17 bases lay in between. The CDR3 region is CATTSRWAEGYTF. Here the CDR3 DNA reads TGTGCCACCACCAGCAGGTGGGCAGAGGGCTACACCTTC.

In DNA form, the CDR3 reads TGTGCCAGCAGCTTAGGAATAGAACTAGCGAGCACCGGGGAGCTGTTTTTT. Protein sequence: CASSLGIELASTGELFF. This chain joins TRBV7-2 and TRBJ2-2, with 7 bases matching TRBD2. Looked up from germline, CDR1 is SGHTA and CDR2 is FQGNSA. The CDR3 contains 17 residues. J lost 4 bases, V lost 1 base, and 9 bases had no gene match.

V is TRBV6-5 and J is TRBJ2-7; D gene ambiguous. The CDR3 extends over 14 amino acids. Per the germline V gene, CDR1 is MNHEY and CDR2 is SVGAGI. The V end was cut by 5 bases, the J end by 0 bases, with 11 bases between. CDR3 residues: CASSLSYSSYEQYF. DNA of the CDR3: TGTGCCAGCAGTCTTAGTTATAGCTCCTACGAGCAGTACTTC.

The CDR3 loop is CASSFSGGGNEQFF. CDR3 nucleotides: TGTGCCAGCAGCTTCTCGGGAGGTGGCAATGAGCAGTTCTTC. The chain recombines TRBV7-9 with TRBJ2-1, with TRBD2 identical over 7 bases. Germline CDR1 and CDR2: SEHNR and FQNEAQ (reference sequence). The V segment lost 3 bases and the J segment 6 bases; nucleotides outside the gene matches: 5. This CDR3 spans 14 amino acids.

This rearrangement joins TRBV19 to TRBJ1-5; D may be TRBD1 (5 bases). The CDR3 consists of 14 residues. Germline V gives CDR1 LNHDA, CDR2 SQIVND (reference sequence). The germline V and J ends were trimmed by 3 bases and 5 bases, with 11 bases remaining between them. The CDR3 nucleotides read TGTGCCAGTAGTATCCTCGGGGGGGATCAGCCCCAGCATTTT. Residues: CASSILGGDQPQHF. The whole variable domain, remainder taken from reference TRBV19 and TRBJ1-5, is DGGITQSPKYLFRKEGQNVTLSCEQNLNHDAMYWYRQDPGQGLRLIYYSQIVNDFQKGDIAEGYSVSREKKESFPLTVTSAQKNPTAFYLCASSILGGDQPQHFGDGTRLSIL.